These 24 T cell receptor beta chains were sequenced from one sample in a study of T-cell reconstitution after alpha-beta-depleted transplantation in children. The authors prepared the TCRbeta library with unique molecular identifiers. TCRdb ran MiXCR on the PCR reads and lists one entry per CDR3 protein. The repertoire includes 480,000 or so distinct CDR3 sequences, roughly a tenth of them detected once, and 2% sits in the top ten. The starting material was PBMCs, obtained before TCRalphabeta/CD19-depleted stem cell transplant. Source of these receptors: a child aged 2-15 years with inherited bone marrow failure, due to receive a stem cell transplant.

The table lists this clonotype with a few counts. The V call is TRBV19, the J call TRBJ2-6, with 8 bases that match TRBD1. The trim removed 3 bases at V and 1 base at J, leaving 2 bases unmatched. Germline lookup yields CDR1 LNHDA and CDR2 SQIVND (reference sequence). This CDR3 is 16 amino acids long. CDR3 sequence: CASSMGDRSGANVLTF. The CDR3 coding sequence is TGTGCCAGTAGTATGGGGGACAGGTCTGGGGCCAACGTCCTGACTTTC.

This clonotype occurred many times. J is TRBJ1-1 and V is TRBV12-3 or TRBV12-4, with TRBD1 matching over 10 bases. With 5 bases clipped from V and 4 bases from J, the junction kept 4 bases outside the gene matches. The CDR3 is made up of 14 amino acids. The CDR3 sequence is CASSTWTGGTEAFF. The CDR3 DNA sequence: TGTGCCAGCAGTACCTGGACAGGGGGCACTGAAGCTTTCTTT.

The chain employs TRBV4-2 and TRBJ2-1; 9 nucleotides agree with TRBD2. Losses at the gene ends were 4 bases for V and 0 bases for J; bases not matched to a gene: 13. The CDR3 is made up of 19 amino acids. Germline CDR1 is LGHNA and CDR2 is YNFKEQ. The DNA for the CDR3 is TGTGCCAGCAGCCGGGCGGGAGGGGTCACAGGCAGCTCCTACAATGAGCAGTTCTTC. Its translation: CASSRAGGVTGSSYNEQFF.

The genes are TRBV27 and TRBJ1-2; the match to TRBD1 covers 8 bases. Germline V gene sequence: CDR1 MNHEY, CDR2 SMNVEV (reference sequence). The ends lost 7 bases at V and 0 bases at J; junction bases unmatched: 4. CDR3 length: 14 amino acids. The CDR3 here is CASNDRGPNYGYTF. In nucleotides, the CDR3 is TGTGCCAGCAACGACAGGGGTCCTAACTATGGCTACACCTTC.

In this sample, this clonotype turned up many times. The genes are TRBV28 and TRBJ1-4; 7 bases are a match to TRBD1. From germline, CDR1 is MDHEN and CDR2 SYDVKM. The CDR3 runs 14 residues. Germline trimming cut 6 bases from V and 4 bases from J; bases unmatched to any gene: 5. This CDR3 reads CASSLGDSNEKLFF. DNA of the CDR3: TGTGCCAGCAGCCTTGGGGACAGTAATGAAAAACTGTTTTTT.

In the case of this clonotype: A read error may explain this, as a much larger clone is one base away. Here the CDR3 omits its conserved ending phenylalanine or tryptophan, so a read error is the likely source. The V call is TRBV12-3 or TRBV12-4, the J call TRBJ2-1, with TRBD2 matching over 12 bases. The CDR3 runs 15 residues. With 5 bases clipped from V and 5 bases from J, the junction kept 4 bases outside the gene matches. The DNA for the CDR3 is TGTGCCAGCAGTGAGACTAGCGGGAGCGACAATGAGCAGTTCTCC. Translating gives CASSETSGSDNEQFS.

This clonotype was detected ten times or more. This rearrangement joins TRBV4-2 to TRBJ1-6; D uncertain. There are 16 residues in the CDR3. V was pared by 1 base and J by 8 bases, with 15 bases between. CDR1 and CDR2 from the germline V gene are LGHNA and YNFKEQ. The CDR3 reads CASSQVGRQAHSPLHF. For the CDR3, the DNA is TGTGCCAGCAGCCAAGTTGGGCGACAAGCCCATTCACCCCTCCACTTT.

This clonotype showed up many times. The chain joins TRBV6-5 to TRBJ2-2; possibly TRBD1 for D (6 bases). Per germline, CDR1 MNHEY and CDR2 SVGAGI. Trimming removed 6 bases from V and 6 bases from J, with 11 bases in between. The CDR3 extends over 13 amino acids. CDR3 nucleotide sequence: TGTGCCAGCAGATACAGGGCCCCCGGGGAGCTGTTTTTT. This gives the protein CASRYRAPGELFF.

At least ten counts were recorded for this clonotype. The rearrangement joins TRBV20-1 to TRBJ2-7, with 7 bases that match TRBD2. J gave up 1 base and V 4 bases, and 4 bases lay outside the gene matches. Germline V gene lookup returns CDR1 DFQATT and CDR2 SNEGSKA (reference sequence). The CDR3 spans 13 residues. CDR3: CSATSGFSYEQYF. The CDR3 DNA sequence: TGCAGTGCTACTAGCGGATTTTCCTACGAGCAGTACTTC.

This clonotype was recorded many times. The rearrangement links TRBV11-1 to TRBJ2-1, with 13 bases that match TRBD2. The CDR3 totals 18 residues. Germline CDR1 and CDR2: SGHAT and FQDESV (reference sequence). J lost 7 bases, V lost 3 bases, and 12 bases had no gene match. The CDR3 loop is CASSFRARTSGRVNEQFF. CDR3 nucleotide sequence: TGTGCCAGCAGCTTCAGGGCACGGACTAGCGGGAGAGTAAATGAGCAGTTCTTC.

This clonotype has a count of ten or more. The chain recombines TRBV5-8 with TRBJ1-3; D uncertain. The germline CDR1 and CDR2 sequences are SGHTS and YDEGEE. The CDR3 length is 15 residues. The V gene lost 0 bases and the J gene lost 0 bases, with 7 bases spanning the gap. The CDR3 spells CASSLALFSGNTIYF. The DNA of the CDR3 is TGTGCCAGCAGCTTGGCCCTGTTCTCTGGAAACACCATATATTTT.

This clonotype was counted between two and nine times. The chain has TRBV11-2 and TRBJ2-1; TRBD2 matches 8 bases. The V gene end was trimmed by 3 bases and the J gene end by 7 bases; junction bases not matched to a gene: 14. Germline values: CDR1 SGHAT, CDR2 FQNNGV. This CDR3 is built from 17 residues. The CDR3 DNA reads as TGTGCCAGCAGCTTTGGGGGTGGCGGGAGGAGGAGTAATGAGCAGTTCTTC. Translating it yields CASSFGGGGRRSNEQFF.

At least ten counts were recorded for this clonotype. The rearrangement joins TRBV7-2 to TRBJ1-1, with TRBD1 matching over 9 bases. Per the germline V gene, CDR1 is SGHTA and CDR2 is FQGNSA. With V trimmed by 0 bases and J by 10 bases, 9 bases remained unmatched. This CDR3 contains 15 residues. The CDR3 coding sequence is TGTGCCAGCAGCTTAGCGCTGGGACAGGGTATAAGAGCTTTCTTT. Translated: CASSLALGQGIRAFF.

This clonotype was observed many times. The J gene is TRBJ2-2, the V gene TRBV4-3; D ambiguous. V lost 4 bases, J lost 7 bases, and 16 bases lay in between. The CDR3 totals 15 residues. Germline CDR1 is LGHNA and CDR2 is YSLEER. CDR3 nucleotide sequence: TGCGCCAGCAGCCCGGGCTACGGTAGGGTCGGGGAGCTGTTTTTT. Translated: CASSPGYGRVGELFF.

CDR3 in DNA: TGTGCCAGCAGCGGATTGGTAGGACTAGCGCTTACCTACGAGCAGTACTTC. Translated: CASSGLVGLALTYEQYF. The chain has TRBV6-1 and TRBJ2-7; 9 bases are a match to TRBD2. The CDR3 has 17 amino acids. In germline, CDR1 is MNHNS, CDR2 SASEGT. The ends lost 6 bases at V and 2 bases at J; junction bases unmatched: 14.

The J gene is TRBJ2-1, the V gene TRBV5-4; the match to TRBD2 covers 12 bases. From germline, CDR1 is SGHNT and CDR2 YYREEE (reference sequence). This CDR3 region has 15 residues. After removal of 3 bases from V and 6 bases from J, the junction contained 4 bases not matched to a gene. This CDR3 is CASSSGTSGFNEQFF. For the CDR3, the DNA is TGTGCCAGCAGCTCCGGGACTAGCGGGTTCAATGAGCAGTTCTTC.

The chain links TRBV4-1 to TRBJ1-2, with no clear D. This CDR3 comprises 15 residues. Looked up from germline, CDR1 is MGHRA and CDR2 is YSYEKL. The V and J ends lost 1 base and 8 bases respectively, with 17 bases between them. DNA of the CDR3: TGCGCCAGCAGCCAAGCGTCAGCACTACAGCGAGGCTACACCTTC. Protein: CASSQASALQRGYTF.

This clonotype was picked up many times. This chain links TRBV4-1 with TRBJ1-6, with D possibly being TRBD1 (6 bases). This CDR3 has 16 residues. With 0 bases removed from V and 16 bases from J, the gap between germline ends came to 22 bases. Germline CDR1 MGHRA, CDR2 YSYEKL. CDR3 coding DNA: TGCGCCAGCAGCCAAGATGCGGGGGTGGCGGCGACAGGTCTCCACTTT. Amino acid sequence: CASSQDAGVAATGLHF.

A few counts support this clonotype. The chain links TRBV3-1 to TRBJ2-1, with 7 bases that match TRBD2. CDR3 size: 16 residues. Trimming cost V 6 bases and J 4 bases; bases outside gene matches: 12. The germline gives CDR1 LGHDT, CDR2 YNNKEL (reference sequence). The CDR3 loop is CASRPGGGGPYNEQFF. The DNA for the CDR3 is TGTGCCAGCAGACCGGGGGGTGGGGGACCTTACAATGAGCAGTTCTTC.

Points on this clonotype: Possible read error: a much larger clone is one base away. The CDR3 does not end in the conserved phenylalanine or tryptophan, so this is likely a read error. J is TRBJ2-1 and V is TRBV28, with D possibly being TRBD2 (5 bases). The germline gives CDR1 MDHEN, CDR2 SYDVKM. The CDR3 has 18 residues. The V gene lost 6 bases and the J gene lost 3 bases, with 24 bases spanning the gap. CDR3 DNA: TGTGCCAGCAGCTCCACCAGCGGTGATGTTCTCGACTACAATGAGCAGTTCTCC. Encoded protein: CASSSTSGDVLDYNEQFS.

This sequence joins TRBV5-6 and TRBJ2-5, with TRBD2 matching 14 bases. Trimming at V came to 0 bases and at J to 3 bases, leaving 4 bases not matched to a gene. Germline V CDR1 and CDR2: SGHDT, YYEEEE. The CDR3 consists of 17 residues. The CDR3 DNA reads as TGTGCCAGCAGCTTGGGGTGGGGACTAGCGGGAGAAGAGACCCAGTACTTC. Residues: CASSLGWGLAGEETQYF.

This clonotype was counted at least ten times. CDR3 residues: CASSLISSGANVLTF. The CDR3 coding sequence is TGTGCCAGCAGTTTAATCTCTTCTGGGGCCAACGTCCTGACTTTC. The gene calls are TRBV27 and TRBJ2-6; no clear D. From germline, CDR1 is MNHEY and CDR2 SMNVEV (reference sequence). Trimming took 2 bases from V and 1 from J, leaving 6 bases between them. CDR3 length: 15 residues.

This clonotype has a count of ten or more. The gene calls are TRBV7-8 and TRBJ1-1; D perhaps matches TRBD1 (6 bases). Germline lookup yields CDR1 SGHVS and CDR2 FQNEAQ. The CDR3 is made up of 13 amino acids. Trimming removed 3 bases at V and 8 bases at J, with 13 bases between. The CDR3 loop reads CASSFGIGQEAFF. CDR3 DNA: TGTGCCAGCAGCTTCGGCATCGGACAGGAAGCTTTCTTT.

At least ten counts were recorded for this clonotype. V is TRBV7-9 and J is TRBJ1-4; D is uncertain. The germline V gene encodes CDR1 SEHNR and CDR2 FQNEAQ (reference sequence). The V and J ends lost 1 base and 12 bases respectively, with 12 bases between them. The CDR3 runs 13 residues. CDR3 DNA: TGTGCCAGCAGCTTAGAGGCGGCCCGGGAACTGTTTTTT. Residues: CASSLEAARELFF.